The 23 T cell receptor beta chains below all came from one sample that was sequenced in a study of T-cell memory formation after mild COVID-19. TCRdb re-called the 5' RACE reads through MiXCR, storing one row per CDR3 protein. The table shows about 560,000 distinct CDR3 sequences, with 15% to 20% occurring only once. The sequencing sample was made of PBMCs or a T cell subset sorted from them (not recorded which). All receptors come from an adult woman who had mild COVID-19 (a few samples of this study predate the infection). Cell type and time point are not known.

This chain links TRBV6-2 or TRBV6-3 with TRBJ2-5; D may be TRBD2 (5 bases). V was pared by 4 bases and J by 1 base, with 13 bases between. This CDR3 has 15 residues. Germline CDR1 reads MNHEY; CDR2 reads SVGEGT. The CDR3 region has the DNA TGTGCCAGCAGTTCCTGGACTGTCCTCCAAGAGACCCAGTACTTC. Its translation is CASSSWTVLQETQYF.

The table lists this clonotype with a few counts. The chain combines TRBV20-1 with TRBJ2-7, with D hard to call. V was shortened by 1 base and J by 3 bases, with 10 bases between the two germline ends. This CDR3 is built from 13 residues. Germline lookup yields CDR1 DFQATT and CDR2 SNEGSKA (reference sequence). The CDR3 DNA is TGCAGTGCTAGAGGAACGGTTTTCTACGAGCAGTACTTC. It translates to CSARGTVFYEQYF.

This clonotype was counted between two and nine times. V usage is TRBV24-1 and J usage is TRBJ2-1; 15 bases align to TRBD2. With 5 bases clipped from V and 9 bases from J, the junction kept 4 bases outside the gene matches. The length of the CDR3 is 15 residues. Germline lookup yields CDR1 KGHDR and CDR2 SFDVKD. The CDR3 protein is CATSGTSGRASEQFF. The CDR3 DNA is TGTGCCACCAGTGGGACTAGCGGGAGGGCTAGTGAGCAGTTCTTC.

CDR3 in DNA: TGTGCCAGCAGTGACACGGCGGGGGGTCGGGAGCAGTTCTTC. As protein: CASSDTAGGREQFF. The chain carries TRBV6-4 and TRBJ2-1; TRBD2 aligns across 8 bases. The V and J ends lost 2 bases and 10 bases, in that order; junction bases with no gene match: 7. Germline CDR1 MRHNA, CDR2 SNTAGT. This CDR3 spans 14 amino acids.

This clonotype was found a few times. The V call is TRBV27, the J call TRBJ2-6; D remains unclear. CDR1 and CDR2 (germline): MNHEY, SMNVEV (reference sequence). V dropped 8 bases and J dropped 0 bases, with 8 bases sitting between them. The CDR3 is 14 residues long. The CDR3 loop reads CASLQHSGANVLTF. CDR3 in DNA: TGTGCCAGCTTGCAACACTCTGGGGCCAACGTCCTGACTTTC.

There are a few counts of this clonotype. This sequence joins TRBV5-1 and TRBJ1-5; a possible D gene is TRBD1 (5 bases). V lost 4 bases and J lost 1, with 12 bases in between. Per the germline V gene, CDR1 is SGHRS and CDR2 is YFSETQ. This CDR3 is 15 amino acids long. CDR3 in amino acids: CASSALGGSNQPQHF. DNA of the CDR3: TGCGCCAGCAGCGCATTGGGGGGGAGCAATCAGCCCCAGCATTTT. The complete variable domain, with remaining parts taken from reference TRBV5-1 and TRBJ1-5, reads KAGVTQTPRYLIKTRGQQVTLSCSPISGHRSVSWYQQTPGQGLQFLFEYFSETQRNKGNFPGRFSGRQFSNSRSEMNVSTLELGDSALYLCASSALGGSNQPQHFGDGTRLSIL.

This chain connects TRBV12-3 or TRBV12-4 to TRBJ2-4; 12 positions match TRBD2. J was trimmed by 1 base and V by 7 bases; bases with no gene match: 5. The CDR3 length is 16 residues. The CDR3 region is CASTSSGGAAKNIQYF. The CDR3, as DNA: TGTGCCAGCACCTCTAGCGGGGGGGCGGCCAAAAACATTCAGTACTTC.

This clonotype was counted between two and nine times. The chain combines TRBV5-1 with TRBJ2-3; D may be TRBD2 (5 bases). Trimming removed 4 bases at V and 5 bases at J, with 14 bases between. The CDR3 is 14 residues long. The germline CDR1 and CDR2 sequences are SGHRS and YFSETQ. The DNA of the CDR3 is TGCGCCAGCAGCCGGGTCCTAGCAGGAGATACGCAGTATTTT. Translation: CASSRVLAGDTQYF.

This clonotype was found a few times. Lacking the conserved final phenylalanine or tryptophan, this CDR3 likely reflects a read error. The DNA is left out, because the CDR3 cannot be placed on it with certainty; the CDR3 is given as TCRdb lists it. CDR3 residues: CASSPNQVVGY. The rearrangement uses TRBV18 and TRBJ2-1; the listed D gene, TRBD2, was not tested against the DNA. Germline V CDR1 and CDR2: KGHSH, LQKENI. Counting both end residues, the CDR3 totals 11 amino acids.

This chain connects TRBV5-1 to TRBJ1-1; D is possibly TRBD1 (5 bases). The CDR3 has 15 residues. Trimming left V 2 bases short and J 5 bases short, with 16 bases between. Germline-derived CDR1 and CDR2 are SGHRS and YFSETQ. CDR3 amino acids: CASSFDFRERTEAFF. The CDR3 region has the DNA TGCGCCAGCAGCTTCGATTTCAGGGAGCGGACTGAAGCTTTCTTT.

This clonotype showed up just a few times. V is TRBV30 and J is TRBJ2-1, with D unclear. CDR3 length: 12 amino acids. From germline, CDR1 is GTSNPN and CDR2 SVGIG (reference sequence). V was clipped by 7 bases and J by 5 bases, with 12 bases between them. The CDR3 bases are TGTGCCTACAAGGGTGTTGACAATGAGCAGTTCTTC. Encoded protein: CAYKGVDNEQFF. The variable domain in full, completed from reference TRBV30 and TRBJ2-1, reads SQTIHQWPATLVQPVGSPLSLECTVEGTSNPNLYWYRQAAGRGLQLLFYSVGIGQISSEVPQNLSASRPQDRQFILSSKKLLLSDSGFYLCAYKGVDNEQFFGPGTRLTVL.

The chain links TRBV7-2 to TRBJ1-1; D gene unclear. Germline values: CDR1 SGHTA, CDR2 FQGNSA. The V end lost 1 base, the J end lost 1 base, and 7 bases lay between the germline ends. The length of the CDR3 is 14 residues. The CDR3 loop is CASSLVWGNTEAFF. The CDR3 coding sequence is TGTGCCAGCAGCTTAGTTTGGGGGAACACTGAAGCTTTCTTT.

The CDR3 nucleotides read TGCAGTGCTAGAGATATCCAGGGTAGCTCCTACAATGAGCAGTTCTTC. Translation: CSARDIQGSSYNEQFF. V is TRBV20-1 and J is TRBJ2-1, with a weak D call TRBD1 (5 bases). This CDR3 has 16 amino acids. Germline lookup yields CDR1 DFQATT and CDR2 SNEGSKA (reference sequence). Trimming removed 0 bases from V and 0 bases from J, with 12 bases in between.

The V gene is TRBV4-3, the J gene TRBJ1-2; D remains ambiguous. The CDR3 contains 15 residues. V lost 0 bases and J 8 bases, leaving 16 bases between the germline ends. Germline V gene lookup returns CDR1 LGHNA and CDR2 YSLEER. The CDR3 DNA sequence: TGCGCCAGCAGCCAAGAGGGTCAGTTGACGGGAGGCTACACCTTC. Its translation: CASSQEGQLTGGYTF.

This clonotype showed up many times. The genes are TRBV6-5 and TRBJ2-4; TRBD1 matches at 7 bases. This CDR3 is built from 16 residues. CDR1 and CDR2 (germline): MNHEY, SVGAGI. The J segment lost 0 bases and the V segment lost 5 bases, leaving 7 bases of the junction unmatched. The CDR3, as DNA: TGTGCCAGCAGTCCCTATCGACAGGGAGCCAAAAACATTCAGTACTTC. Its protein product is CASSPYRQGAKNIQYF.

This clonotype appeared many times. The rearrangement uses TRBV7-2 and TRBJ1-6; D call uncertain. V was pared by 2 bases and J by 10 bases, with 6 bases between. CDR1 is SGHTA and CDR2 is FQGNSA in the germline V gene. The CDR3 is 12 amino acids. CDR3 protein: CASSLSASPLHF. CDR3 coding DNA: TGTGCCAGCAGCTTATCGGCCTCACCCCTCCACTTT.

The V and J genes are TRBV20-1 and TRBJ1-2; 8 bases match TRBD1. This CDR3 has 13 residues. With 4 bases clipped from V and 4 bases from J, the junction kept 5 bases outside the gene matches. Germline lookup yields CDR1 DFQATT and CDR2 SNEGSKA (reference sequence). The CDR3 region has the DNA TGCAGTGCTAAGGACAGGGTGTCCTATGGCTACACCTTC. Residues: CSAKDRVSYGYTF.

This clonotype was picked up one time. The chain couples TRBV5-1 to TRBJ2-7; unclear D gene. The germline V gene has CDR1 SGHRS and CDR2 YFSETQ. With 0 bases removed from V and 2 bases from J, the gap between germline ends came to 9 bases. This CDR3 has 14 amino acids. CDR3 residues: CASSLGPSTYEQYF. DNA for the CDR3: TGCGCCAGCAGCTTGGGACCGTCGACCTACGAGCAGTACTTC. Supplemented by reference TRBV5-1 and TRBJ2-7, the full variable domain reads KAGVTQTPRYLIKTRGQQVTLSCSPISGHRSVSWYQQTPGQGLQFLFEYFSETQRNKGNFPGRFSGRQFSNSRSEMNVSTLELGDSALYLCASSLGPSTYEQYFGPGTRLTVT.

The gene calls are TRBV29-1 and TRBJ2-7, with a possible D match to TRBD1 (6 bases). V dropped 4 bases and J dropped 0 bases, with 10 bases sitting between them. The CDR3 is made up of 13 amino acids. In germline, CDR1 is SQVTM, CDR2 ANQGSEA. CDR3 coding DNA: TGCAGCGTTGGACAGGTTAACTCCTACGAGCAGTACTTC. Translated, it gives CSVGQVNSYEQYF.

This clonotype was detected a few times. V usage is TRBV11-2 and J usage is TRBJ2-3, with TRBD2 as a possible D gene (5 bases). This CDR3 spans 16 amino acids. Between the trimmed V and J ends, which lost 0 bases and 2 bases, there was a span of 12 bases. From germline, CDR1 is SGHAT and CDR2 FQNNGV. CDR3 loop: CASSLERATSTDTQYF. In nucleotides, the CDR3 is TGTGCCAGCAGCTTAGAGCGGGCTACCTCCACAGATACGCAGTATTTT.

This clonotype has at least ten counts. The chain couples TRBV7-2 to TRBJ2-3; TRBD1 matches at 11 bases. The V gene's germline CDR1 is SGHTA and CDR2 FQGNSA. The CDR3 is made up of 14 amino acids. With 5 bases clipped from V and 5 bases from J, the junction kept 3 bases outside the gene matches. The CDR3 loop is CASSPGTGGDTQYF. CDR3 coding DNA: TGTGCCAGCAGCCCCGGGACAGGGGGAGATACGCAGTATTTT.

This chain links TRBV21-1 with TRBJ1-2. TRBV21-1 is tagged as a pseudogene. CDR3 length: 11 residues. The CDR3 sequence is CASSKRYGYTF. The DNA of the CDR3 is TGTGCCAGCAGCAAGAGGTATGGCTACACCTTC.

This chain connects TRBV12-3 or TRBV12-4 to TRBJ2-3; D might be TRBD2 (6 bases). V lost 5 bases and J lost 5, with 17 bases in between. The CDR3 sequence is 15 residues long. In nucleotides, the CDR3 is TGTGCCAGCAGTCCCCATTCGACTAGTAAAGATACGCAGTATTTT. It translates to CASSPHSTSKDTQYF.